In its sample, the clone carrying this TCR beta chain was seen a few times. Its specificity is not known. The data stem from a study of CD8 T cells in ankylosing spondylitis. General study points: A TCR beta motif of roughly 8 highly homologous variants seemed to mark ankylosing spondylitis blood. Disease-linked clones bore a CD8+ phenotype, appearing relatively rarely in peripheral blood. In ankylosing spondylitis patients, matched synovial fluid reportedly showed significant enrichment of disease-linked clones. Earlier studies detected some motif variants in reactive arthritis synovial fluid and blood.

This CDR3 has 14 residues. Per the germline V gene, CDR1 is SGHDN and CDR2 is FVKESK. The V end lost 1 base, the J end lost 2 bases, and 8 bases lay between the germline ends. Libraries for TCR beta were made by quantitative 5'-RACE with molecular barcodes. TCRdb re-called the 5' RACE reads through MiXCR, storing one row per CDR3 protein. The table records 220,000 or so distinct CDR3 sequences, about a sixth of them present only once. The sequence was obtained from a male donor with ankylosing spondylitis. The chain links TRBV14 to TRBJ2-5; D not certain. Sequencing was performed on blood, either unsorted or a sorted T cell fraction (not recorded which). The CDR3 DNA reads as TGTGCCAGCAGCCAAGTACGTTTACAAGAGACCCAGTACTTC. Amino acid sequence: CASSQVRLQETQYF.